The sequence of this TCR beta chain was determined in a study of regulatory T cells in long-lasting Graves disease. This clonotype was counted at least ten times. V dropped 6 bases and J dropped 9; count of bases not matched to a gene: 13. CDR3 length: 16 residues. Germline V gives CDR1 MDHEN, CDR2 SYDVKM. The sample's time point: newly diagnosed GD, antithyroid drugs for less than 3 months. Following extraction of RNA from PBMCs, that RNA was used to make the TCR library. Both iRepertoire HTBI primers and Arm-PCR of CDR3 regions were used to build the TCR beta libraries. TCRdb reprocessed the multiplex PCR reads with MiXCR, giving one entry per CDR3 protein. The table has hundreds of thousands of distinct CDR3 sequences, less than 20% seen once; the top ten hold 15% to 20%. The data also belong to a second study, concerning T cells in Graves' hyperthyroidism and ophthalmopathy.

This TCR derives from a woman in her twenties or thirties with Graves disease. The rearrangement links TRBV28 to TRBJ2-3; 12 positions match TRBD1. This material consisted of peripheral blood mononuclear cells (PBMCs), taken at new diagnosis, from a patient treated with antithyroid drugs. In nucleotides, the CDR3 is TGTGCCAGCAGACCCGGTCCGGGACAGGGGGCTGGGACGCAGTATTTT. Its protein is CASRPGPGQGAGTQYF. The full variable domain, rest sourced from reference TRBV28 and TRBJ2-3, is DVKVTQSSRYLVKRTGEKVFLECVQDMDHENMFWYRQDPGLGLRLIYFSYDVKMKEKGDIPEGYSVSREKKERFSLILESASTNQTSMYLCASRPGPGQGAGTQYFGPGTRLTVL.